Listed below are T cell receptor beta chains from one sample, sequenced in a study of cytomegalovirus exposure and HLA in healthy donors. Libraries were prepared by immunoSEQ multiplex PCR; TCRdb keeps only in-frame clonotypes and omits some of them. The sample yields roughly 190,000 clones, about four fifths seen once. Source material: PBMCs. These receptors were taken from a girl under 18 in good health and CMV-seropositive. The CDR3 runs from the conserved cysteine through the conserved F or W. Fields, in order: J gene, V gene, CDR3 protein.

j_gene: TRBJ1-2
v_gene: TRBV9
CDR3aa: CASSEGTVKGGYTF

j_gene: TRBJ2-3
v_gene: TRBV4-1
CDR3aa: CASSLLAGPIADTQYF

j_gene: TRBJ2-1
v_gene: TRBV23-1
CDR3aa: CASSQSKGEGYNEQFF

j_gene: TRBJ1-3
v_gene: TRBV9
CDR3aa: CASSERELLSGNTIYF

j_gene: TRBJ2-5
v_gene: TRBV10-3
CDR3aa: CAISEALGTQYF

j_gene: TRBJ1-5
v_gene: TRBV29-1
CDR3aa: CSVEEGGGKNQPQHF

j_gene: TRBJ2-2
v_gene: TRBV27
CDR3aa: CASSWGQANTGELFF

j_gene: TRBJ2-7
v_gene: TRBV9
CDR3aa: CASSPGQIHEQYF

j_gene: TRBJ1-6
v_gene: TRBV29-1
CDR3aa: CSVAQGRNSPLHF

j_gene: TRBJ2-7
v_gene: TRBV2
CDR3aa: CASSLTGGQNEQYF

j_gene: TRBJ1-2
v_gene: TRBV5-4
CDR3aa: CASRDRDNYGYTF

j_gene: TRBJ1-4
v_gene: TRBV15
CDR3aa: CATSRGDNKDEKLFF

j_gene: TRBJ2-1
v_gene: TRBV6-6
CDR3aa: CASAAGAARVPEQFF

j_gene: TRBJ1-2
v_gene: TRBV15
CDR3aa: CATKGGPYGYTF